Listed here are 3 T cell receptor beta chains from one sample, sequenced in a study of OX40 agonist ivuxolimab in advanced cancers. Sequenced by immunoSEQ multiplex PCR; TCRdb stores in-frame clones only, minus some. The sample yields just over 30,000 clones, around 87% seen once. The specimen was CD4+ or CD8+ T cells sorted from blood, collected in a trial of the OX40 agonist ivuxolimab. These TCRs come from an adult with an advanced solid tumor such as melanoma, head and neck, liver or kidney cancer.

This chain links TRBV25-1 with TRBJ1-2; D ambiguous. CDR1 is MGHDK, CDR2 SYGVNS, per germline. The CDR3 sequence is 13 residues long. Trimming stripped 4 bases from V and 7 bases from J, with 13 bases between. CDR3 loop: CASSGSYDGGYTF. Here the CDR3 DNA reads TGTGCCAGCAGTGGGAGCTATGATGGTGGCTACACCTTC.

V and J are TRBV4-2 and TRBJ1-2; 10 bases align to TRBD1. V trimming: 0 bases; J trimming: 2 bases; junction bases outside the gene matches: 9. Germline V gene data show CDR1 as LGHNA and CDR2 as YNFKEQ. There are 18 residues in the CDR3. This CDR3 is CASSQEAGTGVMNYGYTF. The CDR3 nucleotides read TGTGCCAGCAGCCAAGAGGCGGGGACAGGGGTTATGAACTATGGCTACACCTTC.

The rearrangement uses TRBV6-1 and TRBJ2-7; 8 nucleotides align to TRBD2. CDR3 length: 15 residues. Germline CDR1 and CDR2: MNHNS and SASEGT. The J segment lost 3 bases and the V segment lost 0 bases, leaving 4 bases of the junction unmatched. CDR3 sequence: CASSEAPTSGYEQYF. CDR3 nucleotide sequence: TGTGCCAGCAGTGAAGCGCCCACTAGCGGCTACGAGCAGTACTTC.